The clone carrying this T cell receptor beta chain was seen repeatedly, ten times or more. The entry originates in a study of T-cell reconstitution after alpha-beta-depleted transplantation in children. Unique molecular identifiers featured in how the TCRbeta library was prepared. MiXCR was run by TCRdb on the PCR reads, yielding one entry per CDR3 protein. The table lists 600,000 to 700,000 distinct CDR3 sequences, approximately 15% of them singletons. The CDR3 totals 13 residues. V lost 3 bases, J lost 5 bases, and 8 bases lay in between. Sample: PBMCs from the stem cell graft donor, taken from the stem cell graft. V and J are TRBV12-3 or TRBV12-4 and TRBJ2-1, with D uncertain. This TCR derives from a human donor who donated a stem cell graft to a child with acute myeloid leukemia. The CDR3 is CASSLGGHNEQFF. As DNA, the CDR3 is TGTGCCAGCAGTTTGGGTGGGCACAATGAGCAGTTCTTC.